This T cell receptor (beta chain) was captured by sequencing in a study of blood T cells in healthy people across ages (dated by TCRdb to about 2015). Notes on the research overall: Template switching captured roughly one uniquely barcoded TCR beta cDNA molecule per two T cells in model experiments. Age-related changes in TCR beta repertoire diversity were measured in the study by deep sequencing normalized with unique cDNA molecular identifiers. Donors were grouped into four age groups: young (average approximately 16 years), middle-aged (over 35), aged (about 59) and long-lived (roughly 80). To avoid experimental bias, donors of different ages were spread randomly across the sequencing lanes. For two donors (one aged 18 to 29 and one aged 80 or older), the study analyzed two additional independent replicas of 1 million unique cDNA reads from the same blood draw. General study outcomes and caveats: Donor CMV infection status was unknown, potentially confounding age-related changes in expanded clonotypes. Compared with the aged group, more naive CD4+ T cells, fewer expanded clones and increased TCR diversity were shown by the long-lived group, suggesting age selection. The percentage of naive T cells measured by flow cytometry correlated strongly with observed TCR beta diversity. Estimates of total diversity based on one million sequenced T cells were considered lower bounds and underestimates. Bulk unsorted PBMC profiling prevented conclusive comparison of naive and antigen-experienced compartments. As age increased, observed TCR beta diversity per million T cells dropped in a roughly linear way, and a significant reduction was already evident by age around 41.

V loses 2 bases, J loses 4 bases, and the germline ends lie 6 bases apart. The CDR3, from cysteine to phenylalanine, totals 13 residues. The kept DNA is CDR3 alone, 39 bases in frame from the first base. CDR1 KGHSH and CDR2 LQKENI were looked up in the germline V gene. Receptor libraries were prepared by 5' RACE. Data came from an Illumina HiSeq 2500. A second PCR of roughly 7 to 11 cycles was performed with a sample-barcoded 5' primer and a J-beta primer mix. A template-switch 5' adaptor carrying 12 random nucleotides introduced a unique molecular identifier onto each TCR beta cDNA molecule. At least 3 million CDR3-containing paired-end reads were obtained from each sample. First-strand cDNA synthesis was performed from all RNA using the Mint cDNA synthesis kit, with priming by a TRBC-specific oligonucleotide. All cDNA was treated with uracil-DNA glycosylase and then went through a first 18-cycle PCR with the universal primers M1SS and BC2_uni_R. Processing in the source paper ran as follows. For normalization, 1 million high-quality reads, each with a distinct molecular identifier, were randomly selected from each sample. Reads with shared molecular identifiers were discarded instead of being binned into consensus sequences. MiTCR, with a Q25 quality threshold and the strictest error-elimination algorithm, was used for CDR3 identification, clonotype clustering and error correction. A nonparametric unseen species model using Euler transformation provided a lower-bound estimate of total TCR beta diversity. The raw public reads went through TCRdb reprocessing: fastp at Q25, MiXCR clone calling, in-frame beta chains kept. Rows matching on CDR3 protein sequence are summarized as one entry with the most common DNA and genes. TCRdb, not the original authors, processed these V and J calls. The sample profile shows more than 650,000 distinct CDR3 sequences; 22% of them were found once. The ten largest clones take up around 22% of the sample.

On this clonotype itself: Its antigen is not yet known. No base quality information exists; no much larger clone differs at one position.

Donors were approximately 42 systemically healthy Caucasian individuals from Russia aged roughly 6 to 100 years. About 9.1 milliliters of peripheral blood were collected from each donor into EDTA-treated Vacutainer tubes. Ficoll-Paque density-gradient centrifugation was used to isolate PBMCs, with at least 6 million per sample. Trizol reagent was used to extract total RNA from PBMCs, with at least 6 micrograms per sample. Naive CD45RAhigh/CD27high T cell percentages were measured by flow cytometry on a PBMC aliquot from every donor. This TCR came from a man between 65 and 79 years old in good health. Here the chain combines TRBV18 and TRBJ2-1; the D gene lacks a confident call. The sequencing sample was made of blood. This receptor has the CDR3 CASSPSQYNEQFF. The DNA sequence is given as TGTGCCAGCTCACCATCCCAGTACAATGAGCAGTTCTTC.